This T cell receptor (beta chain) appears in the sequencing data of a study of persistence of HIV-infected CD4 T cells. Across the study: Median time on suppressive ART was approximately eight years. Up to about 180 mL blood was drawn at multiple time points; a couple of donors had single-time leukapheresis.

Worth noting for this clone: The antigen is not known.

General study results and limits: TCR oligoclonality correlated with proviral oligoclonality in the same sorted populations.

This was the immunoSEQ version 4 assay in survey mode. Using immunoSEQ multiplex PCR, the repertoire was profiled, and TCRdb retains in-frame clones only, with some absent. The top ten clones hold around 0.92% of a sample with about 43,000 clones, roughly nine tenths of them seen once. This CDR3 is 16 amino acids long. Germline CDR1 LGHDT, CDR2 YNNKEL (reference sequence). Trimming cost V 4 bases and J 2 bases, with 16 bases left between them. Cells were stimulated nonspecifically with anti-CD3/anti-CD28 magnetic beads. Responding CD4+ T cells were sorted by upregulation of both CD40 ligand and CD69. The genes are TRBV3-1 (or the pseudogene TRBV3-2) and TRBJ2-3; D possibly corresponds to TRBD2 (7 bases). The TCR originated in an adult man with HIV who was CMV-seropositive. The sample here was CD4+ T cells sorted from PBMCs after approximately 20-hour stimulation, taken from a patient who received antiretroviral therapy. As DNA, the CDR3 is TGTGCCAGCAGCCGATTAGGGGGGGCTAACACAGATACGCAGTATTTT. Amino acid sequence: CASSRLGGANTDTQYF.